The text below deals with one TCR beta chain. The sample belongs to a study of shared clonotypes between healthy human individuals. The protocol was immunoSEQ multiplex PCR, while the TCRdb copy is restricted to in-frame clones and leaves out a portion. The data show around 2.5 million clones, more than 85% seen once. V was pared by 4 bases and J by 4 bases, with 10 bases between. Per the germline V gene, CDR1 is SNHLY and CDR2 is FYNNEI. The CDR3 loop spans 13 amino acids. The origin of this receptor is a man aged 18 to 30 in good health. Some clones in this sample may be carry-over from other donors' samples. Sequences were obtained from naive CD4+ T cells from PBMCs. Subset reported: CD45RA+ positively selected. The chain uses TRBV2 and TRBJ2-5, with a tentative D call TRBD2 (5 bases). In DNA form, the CDR3 reads TGTGCCAGCAGTGGGACTGCGCCAGAGACCCAGTACTTC. Protein sequence: CASSGTAPETQYF.